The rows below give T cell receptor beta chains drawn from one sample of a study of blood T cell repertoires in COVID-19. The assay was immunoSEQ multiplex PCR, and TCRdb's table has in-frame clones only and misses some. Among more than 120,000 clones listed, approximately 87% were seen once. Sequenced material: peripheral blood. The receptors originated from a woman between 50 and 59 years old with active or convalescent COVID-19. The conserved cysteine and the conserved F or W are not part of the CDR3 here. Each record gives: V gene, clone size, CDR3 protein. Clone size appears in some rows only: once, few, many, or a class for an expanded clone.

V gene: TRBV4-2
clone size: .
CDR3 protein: ASSQDRAGAPTDTQY

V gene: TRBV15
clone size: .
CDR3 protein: ATSKGQGGNTIY

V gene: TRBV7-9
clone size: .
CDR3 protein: ASSRPTGNYGYT

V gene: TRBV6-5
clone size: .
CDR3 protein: ASSRDTVNTEAF

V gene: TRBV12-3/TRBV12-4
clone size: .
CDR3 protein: ASSSVSSPLH

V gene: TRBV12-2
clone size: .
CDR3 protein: ASRLAIGLADTCYEQY

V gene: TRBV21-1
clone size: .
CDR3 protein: ASLRGGNGYT

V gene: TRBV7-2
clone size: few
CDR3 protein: ASSAVSSGIYTGELF

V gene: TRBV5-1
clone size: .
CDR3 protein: ASSLGGGSAREAF

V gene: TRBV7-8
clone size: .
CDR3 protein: ASSFGQGGNTIY

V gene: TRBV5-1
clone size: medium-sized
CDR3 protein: ASSLTYENWGNTIY

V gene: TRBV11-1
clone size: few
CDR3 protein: ASSLLRGARTEAF

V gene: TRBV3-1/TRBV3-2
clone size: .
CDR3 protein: ASSQAPDEQY

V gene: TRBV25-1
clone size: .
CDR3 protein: ASSPSLAGVHNEQF

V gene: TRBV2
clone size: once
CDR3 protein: ASRNRGSGNQPQH

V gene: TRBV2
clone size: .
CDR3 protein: AISTGELF

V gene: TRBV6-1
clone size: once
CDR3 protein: ASSEANGATNEKLF

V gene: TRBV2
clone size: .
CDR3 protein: ASSISGLAGGTF

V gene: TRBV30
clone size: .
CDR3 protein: ACPQPGSSYEQY

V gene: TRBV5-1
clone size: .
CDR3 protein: ASSLAGSYEQY

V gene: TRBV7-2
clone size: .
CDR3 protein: ASQRRADTQY

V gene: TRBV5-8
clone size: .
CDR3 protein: ASSFGGRKNTEAF

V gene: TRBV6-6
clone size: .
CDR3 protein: ASSYWDSDSPLH

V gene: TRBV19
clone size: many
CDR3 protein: ASSIKGGTAGYEQY

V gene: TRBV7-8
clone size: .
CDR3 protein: ASSQRDRDKGRIGNQPQH

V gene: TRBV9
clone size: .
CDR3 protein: ASSPPDYLNEQF

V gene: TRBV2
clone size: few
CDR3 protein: ASRRTGSIYEQY

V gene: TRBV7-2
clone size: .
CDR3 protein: ASSSFRGVTEAF

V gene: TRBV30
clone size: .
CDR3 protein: AWQRGQFNEKLF

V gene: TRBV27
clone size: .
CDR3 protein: ASRLGTESNQPQH

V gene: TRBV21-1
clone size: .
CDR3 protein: ASSGGTVNTEAF

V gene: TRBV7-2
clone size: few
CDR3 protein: ASSPTSGSYTQY

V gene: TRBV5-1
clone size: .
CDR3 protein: ASSLQGQGRTEAF

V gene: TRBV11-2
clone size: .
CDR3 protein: ASSLSVRGYNEKLF

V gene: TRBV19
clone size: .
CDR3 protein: ASSIDSGQGAYNEQF

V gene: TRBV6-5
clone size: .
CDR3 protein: ASQDRGTNYGYT

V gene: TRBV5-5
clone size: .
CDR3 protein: ASSPQLGREYAPTLH

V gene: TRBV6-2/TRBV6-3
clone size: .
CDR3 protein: ASSGTDLNSPLH

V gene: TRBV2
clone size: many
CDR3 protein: ASSDGRGFYEQY

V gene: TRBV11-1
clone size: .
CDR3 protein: ASSLETGRQY

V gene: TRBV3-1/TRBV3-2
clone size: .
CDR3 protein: ASSQAGTGTYGYT

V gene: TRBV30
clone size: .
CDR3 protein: AWREGGAQGTTEAF